The 25 T cell receptor beta chains reported below all come from one sample, sequenced in a study of beta chain features in type 1 diabetes. The entirety of the isolated RNA underwent reverse transcription, so expressed TCRB transcripts were sequenced. TCRdb's copy holds only in-frame clones and misses some; the assay was immunoSEQ multiplex PCR. The sample lists 900,000 or so clones; 15% to 20% were seen once. Sequencing input: naive CD4+ T cells from blood. The source is a woman between 18 and 29 years old in good health.

This clone was recorded a few times. The chain employs TRBV10-3 and TRBJ2-5; D gene unclear. Germline CDR1 is ENHRY and CDR2 is SYGVKD. The V and J ends lost 3 bases and 4 bases respectively, with 9 bases between them. This CDR3 is built from 13 residues. CDR3 nucleotide sequence: TGTGCCATCAGTGAAATAGTGAGAGAGACCCAGTACTTC. Its protein product is CAISEIVRETQYF.

The rearrangement joins TRBV28 to TRBJ1-6; D ambiguous. The length of the CDR3 is 14 residues. In germline, CDR1 is MDHEN, CDR2 SYDVKM. Between the trimmed V and J ends, which lost 3 bases and 9 bases, there was a span of 12 bases. This chain's CDR3 is CASSLIRFGSPLHF. In DNA, the CDR3 is TGTGCCAGCAGTTTGATAAGGTTTGGTTCACCCCTCCACTTT.

This clone was found once. The chain links TRBV29-1 to TRBJ2-5; 10 positions agree with TRBD1. CDR3 length equals 14 residues. The germline CDR1 and CDR2 sequences are SQVTM and ANQGSEA. Trimming cost V 3 bases and J 11 bases; bases outside gene matches: 12. CDR3 DNA sequence: TGCAGCGTTGATACCGGGACAGGGGCTACGAAGCAGTACTTC. Translating gives CSVDTGTGATKQYF.

CDR3 coding DNA: TGCGCCAGCAGCTTCGGTAGCGAATACACAGATACGCAGTATTTT. Residues: CASSFGSEYTDTQYF. The chain has TRBV5-1 and TRBJ2-3; tentative D call: TRBD2 (5 bases). The CDR3 is made up of 15 amino acids. V dropped 2 bases and J dropped 2 bases, with 12 bases sitting between them. The germline V gene has CDR1 SGHRS and CDR2 YFSETQ.

This clone was observed a handful of times. This chain joins TRBV7-2 and TRBJ2-2, with D possibly matching TRBD2 (6 bases). Germline CDR1 is SGHTA and CDR2 is FQGNSA. The CDR3 consists of 15 residues. Trimming pared 5 bases from V and 5 bases from J, leaving 15 bases between. CDR3 coding DNA: TGTGCCAGCAGCACACGGGAGATTGGAACCGGGGAGCTGTTTTTT. Protein product: CASSTREIGTGELFF.

This clone was seen only a few times. The J gene is TRBJ1-1, the V gene TRBV29-1; the D is unclear. In germline, CDR1 is SQVTM, CDR2 ANQGSEA. The CDR3 length is 12 residues. V was trimmed by 3 bases and J by 1 base, leaving 6 bases between them. The CDR3 protein is CSVDRSNTEAFF. The CDR3 nucleotides are TGCAGCGTTGACAGGTCGAACACTGAAGCTTTCTTT.

The J gene is TRBJ2-5, the V gene TRBV2, with D possibly TRBD1 on 5 matching bases. Trimming pared 7 bases from V and 2 bases from J, leaving 11 bases between. Germline V gene sequence: CDR1 SNHLY, CDR2 FYNNEI. The CDR3 runs to 13 residues. CDR3 coding DNA: TGTGCCAGCATTCCCGCAGGGCAAGAGACCCAGTACTTC. Translating gives CASIPAGQETQYF. The whole variable domain, remainder taken from reference TRBV2 and TRBJ2-5, is EPEVTQTPSHQVTQMGQEVILRCVPISNHLYFYWYRQILGQKVEFLVSFYNNEISEKSEIFDDQFSVERPDGSNFTLKIRSTKLEDSAMYFCASIPAGQETQYFGPGTRLLVL.

The V call is TRBV28, the J call TRBJ2-7, with 7 bases aligning to TRBD1. The CDR3 runs to 13 residues. The trim removed 7 bases at V and 2 bases at J, leaving 5 bases unmatched. The V gene's germline CDR1 is MDHEN and CDR2 SYDVKM. The CDR3 spells CASTDRAPYEQYF. As DNA, the CDR3 is TGTGCCAGCACAGACAGGGCCCCCTACGAGCAGTACTTC.

This chain joins TRBV11-2 and TRBJ2-5; 12 bases align to TRBD2. The CDR3 contains 15 residues. Looked up from germline, CDR1 is SGHAT and CDR2 is FQNNGV. The V and J ends lost 4 bases and 5 bases, in that order; junction bases with no gene match: 5. CDR3 bases: TGTGCCAGCAGCTCGACTAGCGGGAGTCAGGAGACCCAGTACTTC. Protein sequence: CASSSTSGSQETQYF.

Regarding this clone: Other DNA sequences within the sample encode an identical CDR3. This chain links TRBV6-5 with TRBJ1-2; D is ambiguous. Trimming removed 0 bases from V and 4 bases from J, with 9 bases in between. Germline V gene lookup returns CDR1 MNHEY and CDR2 SVGAGI. This CDR3 has 14 residues. CDR3 nucleotides: TGTGCCAGCAGTTACTCGACGGGTACCTATGGCTACACCTTC. It translates to CASSYSTGTYGYTF.

This clone has more than one count but fewer than ten. The chain links TRBV6-6 to TRBJ2-4, with 7 bases fitting TRBD2. Germline assignment: CDR1 MNHNY and CDR2 SVGAGI (reference sequence). The CDR3 extends over 16 amino acids. V dropped 5 bases and J dropped 0; count of bases not matched to a gene: 7. Here the CDR3 reads CASSNLAAGAKNIQYF. The CDR3 DNA reads as TGTGCCAGCAGTAACCTAGCGGCCGGAGCCAAAAACATTCAGTACTTC.

As DNA, the CDR3 is TGCGCCAGCAGCTCATCAGACTTCCAAGAGACCCAGTACTTC. Translating gives CASSSSDFQETQYF. The V gene is TRBV5-1, the J gene TRBJ2-5; D is ambiguous. V lost 3 bases and J lost 1, with 10 bases in between. The CDR3 consists of 14 residues. Germline CDR1 is SGHRS and CDR2 is YFSETQ.

The chain links TRBV7-9 to TRBJ1-1; D gene unclear. CDR1 SEHNR and CDR2 FQNEAQ come from the germline V gene (reference sequence). Trimming took off 0 bases at V and 3 bases at J, with 5 bases between the two ends. This CDR3 has 13 amino acids. The DNA of the CDR3 is TGTGCCAGCAGCTTAGCGGCGTACACTGAAGCTTTCTTT. Translated: CASSLAAYTEAFF.

The chain recombines TRBV6-5 with TRBJ1-6; D possibly corresponds to TRBD1 (6 bases). Trimming left V 2 bases short and J 9 bases short, with 11 bases between. CDR1 and CDR2 from the germline V gene are MNHEY and SVGAGI. The CDR3 loop spans 14 amino acids. The CDR3 DNA sequence: TGTGCCAGCAGTTACCAGGGGAGTAGTTCACCCCTCCACTTT. It encodes CASSYQGSSSPLHF.

This clone was counted between two and nine times. The chain has TRBV5-1 and TRBJ2-7; D is perhaps TRBD1 (5 bases). The CDR3 covers 14 residues. V was clipped by 2 bases and J by 2 bases, with 11 bases between them. Per germline, CDR1 SGHRS and CDR2 YFSETQ. The CDR3 loop is CASSFGHEAYEQYF. The CDR3 region has the DNA TGCGCCAGCAGCTTCGGACACGAAGCCTACGAGCAGTACTTC.

This clone was counted between two and nine times. The V call is TRBV7-9, the J call TRBJ2-1; 8 positions match TRBD2. Germline CDR1 and CDR2: SEHNR and FQNEAQ (reference sequence). The CDR3 spans 12 residues. V shed 5 bases and J 13 bases; nucleotides not matched to a gene: 7. CDR3 in DNA: TGTGCCAGCAGCAAGGCTAGCGGGCGCCAGTTCTTC. Encoded protein: CASSKASGRQFF.

Here the CDR3 reads CASSFPLPNQPQHF. DNA of the CDR3: TGTGCCAGCAGTTTCCCATTGCCCAATCAGCCCCAGCATTTT. The rearrangement uses TRBV28 and TRBJ1-5; D uncertain. Trimming shortened V by 3 bases and J by 3 bases, and 9 bases separated the two germline ends. Germline V gives CDR1 MDHEN, CDR2 SYDVKM. This CDR3 has 14 residues. The full variable domain, completed using reference TRBV28 and TRBJ1-5, is DVKVTQSSRYLVKRTGEKVFLECVQDMDHENMFWYRQDPGLGLRLIYFSYDVKMKEKGDIPEGYSVSREKKERFSLILESASTNQTSMYLCASSFPLPNQPQHFGDGTRLSIL.

The chain couples TRBV2 to TRBJ1-4; D gene unclear. Germline CDR1 is SNHLY and CDR2 is FYNNEI. V was cut by 8 bases and J by 0 bases, with 10 bases left in between. The CDR3 spans 14 residues. The DNA of the CDR3 is TGTGCCAGCTCCGAGGCCGCAACTAATGAAAAACTGTTTTTT. Translated: CASSEAATNEKLFF.

In this sample, this clone turned up a few times. This chain uses TRBV10-3 with TRBJ1-2, with 7 nucleotides matching TRBD1. The CDR3 runs to 13 residues. With V trimmed by 9 bases and J by 7 bases, 11 bases remained unmatched. Germline-derived CDR1 and CDR2 are ENHRY and SYGVKD. The CDR3: CAMTTGHSSGYTF. CDR3 DNA sequence: TGTGCCATGACGACAGGGCATTCTTCTGGCTACACCTTC.

The chain uses TRBV28 and TRBJ2-5; 10 bases fit TRBD2. Germline V gene sequence: CDR1 MDHEN, CDR2 SYDVKM. The CDR3 has 19 residues. Trimming took 6 bases from V and 2 from J; bases not matched to a gene: 18. The CDR3 sequence: CASSPWEGLAGVGQETQYF. The CDR3 coding sequence is TGTGCCAGCAGCCCCTGGGAAGGGCTAGCGGGAGTCGGTCAAGAGACCCAGTACTTC.

This clone appeared a single time. The V and J genes are TRBV4-3 and TRBJ1-2; D might be TRBD1 (5 bases). Germline CDR1 and CDR2: LGHNA and YSLEER. The CDR3 is 13 residues long. The V and J ends lost 2 bases and 7 bases respectively, with 11 bases between them. The CDR3 loop is CASSQSGRGGYTF. In DNA form, the CDR3 reads TGCGCCAGCAGCCAATCAGGGAGGGGTGGCTACACCTTC.

This clone was detected only a few times. The V and J genes are TRBV27 and TRBJ2-5; a possible D gene is TRBD2 (5 bases). The CDR3 is 15 amino acids. V lost 7 bases and J lost 1, with 16 bases in between. From germline, CDR1 is MNHEY and CDR2 SMNVEV (reference sequence). CDR3 protein: CASKPRAGLQETQYF. DNA for the CDR3: TGTGCCAGCAAGCCGAGGGCCGGCCTCCAAGAGACCCAGTACTTC.

In this sample, this clone turned up a few times. J is TRBJ2-7 and V is TRBV6-6; TRBD2 agrees at 11 bases. The J segment lost 3 bases and the V segment lost 2 bases, leaving 6 bases of the junction unmatched. The CDR3 length is 16 residues. Germline CDR1 reads MNHNY; CDR2 reads SVGAGI (reference sequence). Here the CDR3 reads CASSYPRTSGYYEQYF. CDR3 DNA sequence: TGTGCCAGCAGTTACCCAAGGACTAGCGGGTACTACGAGCAGTACTTC.

This clone has a handful of counts. This chain joins TRBV5-1 and TRBJ2-5; TRBD2 agrees at 12 bases. V was clipped by 5 bases and J by 5 bases; unmatched bases: 7. The CDR3 has 15 residues. CDR1 SGHRS and CDR2 YFSETQ come from the germline V gene. The CDR3 DNA follows: TGCGCCAGCAGGGCCGGACTAGCGGGAAGGGAGACCCAGTACTTC. Translation gives CASRAGLAGRETQYF.

This clone came up a few times. V gene TRBV6-6 combines with J gene TRBJ1-3, with 9 positions matching TRBD1. V lost 0 bases to trimming and J lost 1 base; unmatched junction nucleotides: 1. The germline gives CDR1 MNHNY, CDR2 SVGAGI (reference sequence). This CDR3 comprises 16 residues. For the CDR3, the DNA is TGTGCCAGCAGTTACTCCGGGACAGGGTCTGGAAACACCATATATTTT. Its protein product is CASSYSGTGSGNTIYF.